This is a list of T cell receptor beta chains from one sample in a study of blood T cell repertoires in COVID-19. The assay was immunoSEQ multiplex PCR, and TCRdb's table has in-frame clones only and misses some. In the table there are 100,000 or so clones, approximately 92% of which are singletons. The sequenced sample consisted of peripheral blood. The receptors originated from a woman in her fifties or sixties with active COVID-19. Both conserved end residues are part of each CDR3. A D gene is named only where the DNA matches it firmly. Not all rows give a size; the values are once, few, many and, for expanded clones, a class.

>.|.|TRBV30|TRBJ1-2
TGTGCCTGGAGGAAGACAGGCGGCGGCTATGGCTACACCTTC
CAWRKTGGGYGYTF
>TRBD2|.|TRBV6-5|TRBJ2-7
TGTGCCAGCAGTTACTCTACTAGCGGCACCTACGAGCAGTACTTC
CASSYSTSGTYEQYF
>.|.|TRBV7-6|TRBJ2-7
TGTGCCAGCAGCTTAGGGGGAGAGCGGGCCTTTTCCTCCTACGAGCAGTACTTC
CASSLGGERAFSSYEQYF
>.|.|TRBV7-2|TRBJ2-5
TGTGCCAGCAGCTTATTTGGCCCCAAAGAGACCCAGTACTTC
CASSLFGPKETQYF
>.|.|TRBV10-1|TRBJ1-1
TGCGCCAGCAGTCCACCGGGGCAGGGGCCCACTGAAGCTTTCTTT
CASSPPGQGPTEAFF
>.|.|TRBV7-3|TRBJ1-1
TGTGCCAGCAGCGCTTCCGGGGGAGAGACTGAAGCTTTCTTT
CASSASGGETEAFF
>TRBD1|.|TRBV6-5|TRBJ2-7
TGTGCCAGCAGTTACCTCGGACAGGACTTCTACGAGCAGTACTTC
CASSYLGQDFYEQYF
>TRBD2|once|TRBV28|TRBJ2-1
TGTGCCAGCAGAACCGCTAGCGGGGGTTACAATGAGCAGTTCTTC
CASRTASGGYNEQFF
>TRBD2|.|TRBV13|TRBJ2-7
TGTGCCAGCAGCTTATTCCTAGCGGGGGGGTCCTACGAGCAGTACTTC
CASSLFLAGGSYEQYF
>.|.|TRBV19|TRBJ2-6
TGTGCCAGTATGGGACATGAATCTGGGGCCAACGTCCTGACTTTC
CASMGHESGANVLTF
>TRBD2|.|TRBV11-2|TRBJ2-1
TGTGCCAGCAGCTTAGTGGTTTGGCTAGCGGAGAACAATGAGCAGTTCTTC
CASSLVVWLAENNEQFF
>TRBD1|.|TRBV7-8|TRBJ1-6
TGTGCCAGCAGTCAGGGGGACAGGGGGCTCCGTGGGAGTTCACCCCTCCACTTT
CASSQGDRGLRGSSPLHF
>TRBD2|.|TRBV11-2|TRBJ2-1
TGTGCCAGCAGTCCGCGCCGGACTAGCGAGTACAATGAGCAGTTCTTC
CASSPRRTSEYNEQFF
>.|.|TRBV6-2/TRBV6-3|TRBJ1-1
TGTGCCAGCAGCCACGGGGGAGTTCAGCGAAGTAGGACTGAAGCTTTCTTT
CASSHGGVQRSRTEAFF
>TRBD2|.|TRBV10-3|TRBJ2-1
TGTGCCATCAGTCAGACTAGCGGGGGGGTCTATGAGCAGTTCTTC
CAISQTSGGVYEQFF
>.|once|TRBV21-1|TRBJ2-1
TGTGCCAGCAGCAACCGGGACAAAGAGCAGTTCTTC
CASSNRDKEQFF
>TRBD1|.|TRBV30|TRBJ1-2
TGTGCCTGGAGGGCAACAGGGGGAGTGTGGGGCTACACCTTC
CAWRATGGVWGYTF
>.|.|TRBV28|TRBJ2-2
TGTGCCAGCAGTTTAAATACAGGAATCCCCGGGGAGCTGTTTTTT
CASSLNTGIPGELFF
>TRBD1|.|TRBV19|TRBJ2-7
TGTGCCAGTAGTATAGTTGGTCAGGGGGCCGGCGAGCAGTACTTC
CASSIVGQGAGEQYF
>TRBD2|.|TRBV11-2|TRBJ2-7
TGTGCCAGCAGCCCCAGGACTAGCGGACCCTACGAGCAGTACTTC
CASSPRTSGPYEQYF
>.|.|TRBV5-4|TRBJ2-1
TGTGCCAGCAGCTTGGCCATTACGGGGAGCTCCTACAATGAGCAGTTCTTC
CASSLAITGSSYNEQFF
>.|.|TRBV6-5|TRBJ2-3
TGTGCCAGCAGCGACTCCACAGATACGCAGTATTTT
CASSDSTDTQYF
>.|.|TRBV28|TRBJ2-7
TGTGCCAGCAGCCCCGCAGGGCCCCTGAAGGACGACGAGCAGTACTTC
CASSPAGPLKDDEQYF
>.|.|TRBV6-5|TRBJ1-2
TGTGCCAGCAGTCACCGTCGAGGGGAGGACTATGGCTACACCTTC
CASSHRRGEDYGYTF
>.|.|TRBV28|TRBJ2-3
TGTGCCAGCAGTTTATCCCCTAGCGCCGACACGCAGTATTTT
CASSLSPSADTQYF
>.|.|TRBV11-2|TRBJ2-1
TGTGCCAGCAGCCATGGGGCGGTGGGCGAGCAGTTCTTC
CASSHGAVGEQFF
>TRBD2|.|TRBV2|TRBJ2-7
TGTGCCAGCAGACCCAGGACTAGCGGGGGGCTCGAGCAGTACTTC
CASRPRTSGGLEQYF
>TRBD2|.|TRBV9|TRBJ2-1
TGTGCCAGCAGCCCCCTAGCGGGGGGCGGGTACAATGAGCAGTTCTTC
CASSPLAGGGYNEQFF
>.|medium-sized|TRBV18|TRBJ2-3
TGTGCCAGCTCTCGGGCGACGGGGGATACGCAGTATTTT
CASSRATGDTQYF
>.|.|TRBV7-9|TRBJ2-7
TGTGCCAGCAGCTTAGGGCTAGCTTCCGACGAGCAGTACTTC
CASSLGLASDEQYF
>.|.|TRBV5-5|TRBJ2-2
TGTGCCAGCAGCTTGGCCCGGAGCACCGGGGAGCTGTTTTTT
CASSLARSTGELFF
>TRBD1|.|TRBV2|TRBJ2-7
TGTGCCAGCTGCCGGGACAGGGACTACGAGCAGTACTTC
CASCRDRDYEQYF
>TRBD1|.|TRBV28|TRBJ2-7
TGTGCCAGCAGTTTCAGGGGGATCTCCTACGAGCAGTACTTC
CASSFRGISYEQYF
>TRBD2|.|TRBV4-3|TRBJ2-3
TGCGCCAGCAGCCCTCGAGGACTAGGGAACACAGATACGCAGTATTTT
CASSPRGLGNTDTQYF
>.|.|TRBV5-4|TRBJ2-7
TGTGCCAGCAGCTTGGGGGGCGGAGGGGCTCTCTACGAGCAGTACTTC
CASSLGGGGALYEQYF
>TRBD2|.|TRBV5-1|TRBJ2-1
TGCGCCAGCAGCTTATCTAGCGGAGCCCCCAATGAGCAGTTCTTC
CASSLSSGAPNEQFF
>.|.|TRBV21-1|TRBJ2-7
TGTGCCAGCAGCAAAGGAGGGACAGCCTACGAGCAGTACTTC
CASSKGGTAYEQYF
>.|.|TRBV19|TRBJ2-4
TGTGCCAGTAGTCCCCAGACGGGGGGCGGCAAAAACATTCAGTACTTC
CASSPQTGGGKNIQYF
>.|.|TRBV12-5|TRBJ1-6
TGTGCTAGCGCCCCTTTCGCGTATAATTCACCCCTCCACTTT
CASAPFAYNSPLHF
>TRBD1|.|TRBV4-3|TRBJ1-1
TGCGCCAGCAGCCGAAACACCCGGACAGGGTCCTCTGAAGCTTTCTTT
CASSRNTRTGSSEAFF
>.|.|TRBV30|TRBJ1-2
TGTGCCTGGAGTGTTGCAGGGCCCTATGGCTACACCTTC
CAWSVAGPYGYTF